The subject of this entry is one TCR beta chain. The sample contains more than one DNA sequence encoding this CDR3. This entry belongs to a study of blood T cell repertoires in COVID-19. Looking at the study overall: COVID-19 samples from acute and convalescent phases originated in the United States, Italy and Spain. In each case, the material was cDNA or gDNA derived from T cells, B-cell-depleted T cells, or PBMCs.

Per the original methods: From reference gene primer amplification, estimates of nucleated cell counts were derived. Assay: immunoSEQ multiplex PCR; the TCRdb copy retains only in-frame clones and omits some. V and J calls and clone size come straight from that table; D and trimming were deduced from the DNA. The sample holds 150,000 to 200,000 clones, 86% seen once. This CDR3 spans 15 amino acids. Unmatched junction bases numbered 2, after V lost 0 bases and J lost 5 bases. The germline CDR1 and CDR2 sequences are SGHRS and YFSETQ. Seattle's enrolled individuals joined amid active infection and were then monitored longitudinally.

The specimen sequenced was peripheral blood. The chain uses TRBV5-1 and TRBJ2-1, with TRBD2 identical over 10 bases. The TCR comes from a woman in her fifties or sixties with COVID-19, enrolled during active disease. The CDR3 DNA is TGCGCCAGCAGCTTGGATCTAGCGGGGGACAATGAGCAGTTCTTC. It encodes CASSLDLAGDNEQFF. Supplemented by reference TRBV5-1 and TRBJ2-1, the full variable domain reads KAGVTQTPRYLIKTRGQQVTLSCSPISGHRSVSWYQQTPGQGLQFLFEYFSETQRNKGNFPGRFSGRQFSNSRSEMNVSTLELGDSALYLCASSLDLAGDNEQFFGPGTRLTVL.